This entry features one T cell receptor beta chain sequence. This sample is drawn from a study of response to subunit inactivated influenza vaccine. MiXCR, applied by TCRdb to the RT-PCR reads, yields one record per CDR3 protein. The table records around 200,000 distinct CDR3 sequences, 12% of them present only once. Trimming removed 2 bases from V and 9 bases from J, with 20 bases in between. The CDR3 extends over 15 amino acids. Germline assignment: CDR1 MNHEY and CDR2 SVGEGT. This same sample was also taken into another study, of T cells expressing NK-cell markers. That investigation notes: The authors made TCR beta cDNA libraries by 5'RACE template switching. This switching added a universal primer site and UMIs. Unclear, still, was the HCMV specificity of the expanded NKG2C+ T cell clones.

V and J are TRBV6-2 or TRBV6-3 and TRBJ2-7; D could derive from TRBD1 or TRBD2 (7 bases each). Sequenced material: CD8+ T cells sorted from PBMCs, taken 11 to 12 days after vaccination. This TCR came from a man aged 45 to 65 who received an inactivated influenza vaccine. CDR3 loop: CASSYGTAGKAGQYF. CDR3 in DNA: TGTGCCAGCAGTTACGGGACAGCGGGAAAAGCTGGGCAGTACTTC.